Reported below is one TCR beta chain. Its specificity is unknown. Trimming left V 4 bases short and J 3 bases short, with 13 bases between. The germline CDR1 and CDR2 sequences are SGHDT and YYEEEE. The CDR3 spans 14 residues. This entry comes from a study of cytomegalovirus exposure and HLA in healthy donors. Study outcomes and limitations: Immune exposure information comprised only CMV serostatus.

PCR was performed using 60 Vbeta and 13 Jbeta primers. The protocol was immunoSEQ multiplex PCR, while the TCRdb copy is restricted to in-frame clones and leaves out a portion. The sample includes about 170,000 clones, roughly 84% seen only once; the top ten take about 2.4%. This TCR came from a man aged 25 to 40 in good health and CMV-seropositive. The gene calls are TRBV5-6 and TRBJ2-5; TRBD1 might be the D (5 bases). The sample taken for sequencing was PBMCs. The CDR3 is CASSPEWGEETQYF. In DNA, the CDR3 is TGTGCCAGCAGCCCGGAGTGGGGCGAAGAGACCCAGTACTTC.